A selection of T cell receptor beta chains follows, all from one sample in a study of CD8 T cells in ankylosing spondylitis. TCRdb processed the 5' RACE reads anew with MiXCR; each CDR3 protein has one entry. Of 100,000 to 150,000 distinct CDR3 sequences listed, 17% are singletons. Sample: blood, either unsorted or a sorted T cell fraction (not recorded which). The receptors were gathered from a male donor with ankylosing spondylitis. The conserved cysteine and the conserved F or W are not part of the CDR3 here. A D gene is named only where the DNA matches it firmly.

TRBD2 TRBV27 ASKGAGGEGYEQF
. TRBV5-5 ASSDAWGTEAF
TRBD2 TRBV18 ASSPGLAGGETGELF
TRBD1 TRBV7-8 ASSLRQGPSYEQY
. TRBV6-1 ASSLFGSYEQY
TRBD2 TRBV7-2 ASSTATSGRMGEQY
. TRBV5-1 ASSLVISYEQY
. TRBV27 ASSLRPIPGEKLF
. TRBV2 ASRAVAALR
TRBD2 TRBV27 ASSSGLAGSNEQF
. TRBV20-1 SARNRLAGTDTQY
. TRBV9 ASSVGAGRGYEQY
. TRBV14 ASSQFQGSSYEQY
. TRBV27 ASSSGSGYAYNEQF
TRBD1 TRBV30 AWTETGIWGYT
. TRBV5-1 ASSLNWVNTEAF
TRBD2 TRBV29-1 SVDPASGGGDEQF
. TRBV9 ASSVDSGKVSQF
TRBD2 TRBV28 ASSTVAGGNHNEQF
. TRBV5-1 ASSLGQGENEQF
TRBD1 TRBV20-1 SAPSRTGVAWGYNEQF
TRBD2 TRBV24-1 ATSDTLTSEQF
. TRBV11-3 ASSLREHYGYT
TRBD1 TRBV6-2/TRBV6-3 ASSYEPGNRGISYNSPLH
. TRBV6-1 ASSQQETQY
TRBD2 TRBV20-1 SASLPSGNPYEQY
. TRBV5-6 ASSLGPNNEQF
. TRBV29-1 SVPMGSYEQY
TRBD2 TRBV10-3 AISVERLAGGPDQETQY
. TRBV7-9 ASSREWTSYNEQF
. TRBV25-1 ASRWGISRSEQF
. TRBV5-1 ASSLVGQNTEAF
. TRBV9 ASSDGEGRNTEAF
. TRBV28 ASHPRGRSNQPQH
. TRBV5-1 ASSLWSDTQY
TRBD1 TRBV7-9 ASSLPLGQGPSYEQY
. TRBV2 ASREQETQY
. TRBV7-8 ASSLVRTATEAF
. TRBV12-3/TRBV12-4 ASSGSPTEWEF
TRBD1 TRBV5-6 ASSFTGGLRAF
TRBD2 TRBV27 ASSSRLAPTDTQY
TRBD2 TRBV28 ASSFLIPRLAGGPGKGTDTQY
TRBD2 TRBV4-2 ASSQLAGDGYEQY